The 6 T cell receptor beta chains given below trace back to one sample, sequenced in a study of a mutant IDH1 vaccine in newly diagnosed glioma. These receptors lack a known antigen. Assay: immunoSEQ multiplex PCR; the TCRdb copy retains only in-frame clones and omits some. The sample yields over 60,000 clones, 81% seen once. Noted time point: week 35, safety follow-up. Topical imiquimod accompanied each vaccine dose, which consisted of 300 ug of mutant IDH1 20-mer peptide. The sequencing here drew on PBMCs, taken from a glioma patient whose treatment included an IDH1 peptide vaccine. The receptor set was obtained from a man aged 35 to 55 with glioma.

The CDR3 DNA reads as TGTGCCAGCAGTTTTCTGGGGCCTAGTTTCAATGAGCAGTTCTTC. Protein sequence: CASSFLGPSFNEQFF. The genes are TRBV27 and TRBJ2-1, with D perhaps TRBD1 (5 bases). The CDR3 sequence is 15 residues long. Between the trimmed V and J ends, which lost 3 bases and 6 bases, there was a span of 15 bases. Per germline, CDR1 MNHEY and CDR2 SMNVEV (reference sequence).

The chain is built from TRBV7-9 and TRBJ2-5; the D call may be TRBD1 or TRBD2 (5 bases each). This CDR3 has 14 residues. CDR1 is SEHNR, CDR2 FQNEAQ, per germline (reference sequence). V lost 3 bases and J 1 base, leaving 9 bases between the germline ends. CDR3 nucleotide sequence: TGTGCCAGCAGCTTCTGGGGGACCCAAGAGACCCAGTACTTC. It specifies CASSFWGTQETQYF.

The chain joins TRBV30 to TRBJ1-6; D is unclear. The V gene's germline CDR1 is GTSNPN and CDR2 SVGIG (reference sequence). The CDR3 has 11 amino acids. V shed 5 bases and J shed 7 bases, with 6 bases lying between them. As DNA, the CDR3 is TGTGCCTGGTGCCGGAATTCACCCCTCCACTTT. It codes for CAWCRNSPLHF.

The chain employs TRBV30 and TRBJ1-1; TRBD1 matches 7 bases. Germline values: CDR1 GTSNPN, CDR2 SVGIG (reference sequence). Trimming took 4 bases from V and 2 from J; bases not matched to a gene: 13. The CDR3 spans 16 residues. CDR3 sequence: CAWTTGRTGGNTEAFF. For the CDR3, the DNA is TGTGCCTGGACCACAGGGAGGACAGGTGGAAACACTGAAGCTTTCTTT.

The rearrangement links TRBV15 to TRBJ2-7, with 8 bases fitting TRBD2. The CDR3 loop spans 14 amino acids. Germline loops: CDR1 LNHNV, CDR2 YYDKDF (reference sequence). V trimming: 1 base; J trimming: 4 bases; junction bases outside the gene matches: 3. Written as DNA, the CDR3 is TGTGCCACCAGCAGAGCCGGGGGGGATTACGAGCAGTACTTC. This encodes CATSRAGGDYEQYF. The full variable domain, in which reference TRBV15 and TRBJ2-7 provide the parts outside the CDR3, is DAMVIQNPRYQVTQFGKPVTLSCSQTLNHNVMYWYQQKSSQAPKLLFHYYDKDFNNEADTPDNFQSRRPNTSFCFLDIRSPGLGDTAMYLCATSRAGGDYEQYFGPGTRLTVT.

The V call is TRBV19, the J call TRBJ2-1, with no clear D. The V gene lost 1 base and the J gene lost 6 bases, with 4 bases spanning the gap. Germline assignment: CDR1 LNHDA and CDR2 SQIVND (reference sequence). CDR3 length: 12 amino acids. CDR3 region: CASSIVSNEQFF. CDR3 DNA: TGTGCCAGTAGTATAGTAAGCAATGAGCAGTTCTTC.